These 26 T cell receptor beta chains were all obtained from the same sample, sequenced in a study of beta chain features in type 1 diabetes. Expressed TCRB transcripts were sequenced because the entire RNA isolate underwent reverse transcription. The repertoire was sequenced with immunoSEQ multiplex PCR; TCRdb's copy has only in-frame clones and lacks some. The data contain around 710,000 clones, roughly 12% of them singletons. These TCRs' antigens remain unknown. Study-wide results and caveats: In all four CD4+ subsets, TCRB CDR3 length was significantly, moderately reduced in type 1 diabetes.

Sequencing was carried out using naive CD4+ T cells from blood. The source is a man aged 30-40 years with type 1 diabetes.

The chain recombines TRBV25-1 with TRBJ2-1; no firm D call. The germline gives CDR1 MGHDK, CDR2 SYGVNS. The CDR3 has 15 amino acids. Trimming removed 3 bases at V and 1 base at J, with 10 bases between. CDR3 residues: CASSEEVISYNEQFF. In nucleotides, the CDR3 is TGTGCCAGCAGTGAGGAAGTGATTTCCTACAATGAGCAGTTCTTC.

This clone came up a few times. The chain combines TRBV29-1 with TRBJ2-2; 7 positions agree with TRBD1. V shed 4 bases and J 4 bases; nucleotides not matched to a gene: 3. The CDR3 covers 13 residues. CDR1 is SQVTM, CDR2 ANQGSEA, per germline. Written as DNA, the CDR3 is TGCAGCGTTGCCGGGACAGTCACCGGGGAGCTGTTTTTT. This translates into CSVAGTVTGELFF.

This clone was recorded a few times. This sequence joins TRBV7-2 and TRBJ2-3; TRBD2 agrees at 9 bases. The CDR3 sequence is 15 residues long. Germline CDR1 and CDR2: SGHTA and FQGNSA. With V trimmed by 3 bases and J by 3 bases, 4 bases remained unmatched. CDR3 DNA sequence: TGTGCCAGCAGCTTGTTAGCGGGGGCGACAGATACGCAGTATTTT. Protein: CASSLLAGATDTQYF.

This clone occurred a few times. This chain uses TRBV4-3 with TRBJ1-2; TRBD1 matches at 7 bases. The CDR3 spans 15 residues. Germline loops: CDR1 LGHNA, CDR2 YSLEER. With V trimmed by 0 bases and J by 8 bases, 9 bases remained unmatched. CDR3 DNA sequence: TGCGCCAGCAGCCAAGACCCCACAGGGGTTTCAGGCTACACCTTC. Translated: CASSQDPTGVSGYTF.

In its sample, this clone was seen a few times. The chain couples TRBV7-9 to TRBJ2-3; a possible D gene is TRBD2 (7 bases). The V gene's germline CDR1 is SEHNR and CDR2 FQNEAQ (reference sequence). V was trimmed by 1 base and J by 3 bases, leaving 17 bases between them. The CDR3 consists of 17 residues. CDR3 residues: CASSLGEGRGKTDTQYF. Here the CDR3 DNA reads TGTGCCAGCAGCTTAGGGGAGGGCAGGGGAAAGACAGATACGCAGTATTTT.

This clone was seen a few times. The CDR3 protein is CASSATGGGETQYF. In DNA form, the CDR3 reads TGTGCCAGCAGTGCGACAGGGGGCGGAGAGACCCAGTACTTC. The chain employs TRBV25-1 and TRBJ2-5, with 10 bases that match TRBD1. Trimming at V came to 4 bases and at J to 4 bases, leaving 3 bases not matched to a gene. CDR3 length: 14 residues. Looked up from germline, CDR1 is MGHDK and CDR2 is SYGVNS.

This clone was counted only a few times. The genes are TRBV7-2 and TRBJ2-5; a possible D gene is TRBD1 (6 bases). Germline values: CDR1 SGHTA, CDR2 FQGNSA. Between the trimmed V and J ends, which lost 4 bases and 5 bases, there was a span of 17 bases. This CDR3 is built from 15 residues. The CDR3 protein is CASSSLVQGSETQYF. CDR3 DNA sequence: TGTGCCAGCAGCTCTCTAGTTCAGGGGTCGGAGACCCAGTACTTC.

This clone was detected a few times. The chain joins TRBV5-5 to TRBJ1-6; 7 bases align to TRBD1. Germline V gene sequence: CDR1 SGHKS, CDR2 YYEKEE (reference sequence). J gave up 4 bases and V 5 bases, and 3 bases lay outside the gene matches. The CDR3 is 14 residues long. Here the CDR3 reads CASSTQGYNSPLHF. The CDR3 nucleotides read TGTGCCAGCAGTACACAGGGGTATAATTCACCCCTCCACTTT.

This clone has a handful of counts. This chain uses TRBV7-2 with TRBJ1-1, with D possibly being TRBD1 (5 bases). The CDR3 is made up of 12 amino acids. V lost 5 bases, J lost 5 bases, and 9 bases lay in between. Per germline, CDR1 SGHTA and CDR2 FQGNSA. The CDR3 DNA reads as TGTGCCAGCAGCCGACAGAGGACTGAAGCTTTCTTT. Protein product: CASSRQRTEAFF.

CDR3 sequence (DNA): TGTGCCAGCTCACCACCGAACAGGGACCCTTACGAGCAGTACTTC. This gives the protein CASSPPNRDPYEQYF. This chain joins TRBV18 and TRBJ2-7, with D perhaps matching TRBD1 (6 bases). The CDR3 covers 15 residues. CDR1 and CDR2 from the germline V gene are KGHSH and LQKENI. V was shortened by 0 bases and J by 4 bases, with 13 bases between the two germline ends.

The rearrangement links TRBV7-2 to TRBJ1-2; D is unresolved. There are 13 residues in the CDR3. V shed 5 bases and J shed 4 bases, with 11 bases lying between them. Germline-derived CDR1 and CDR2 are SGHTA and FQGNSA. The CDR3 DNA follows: TGTGCCAGCAGCCGTCGGGAGGGCTATGGCTACACCTTC. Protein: CASSRREGYGYTF.

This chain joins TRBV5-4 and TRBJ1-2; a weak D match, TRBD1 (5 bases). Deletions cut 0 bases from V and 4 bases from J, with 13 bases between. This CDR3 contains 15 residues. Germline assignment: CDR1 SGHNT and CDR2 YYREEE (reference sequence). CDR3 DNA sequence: TGTGCCAGCAGCTTGGCAAGGGGACTTAGCTATGGCTACACCTTC. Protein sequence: CASSLARGLSYGYTF.

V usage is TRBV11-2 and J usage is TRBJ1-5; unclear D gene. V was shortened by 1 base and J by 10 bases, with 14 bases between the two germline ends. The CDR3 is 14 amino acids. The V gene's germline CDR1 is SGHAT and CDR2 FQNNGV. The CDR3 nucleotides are TGTGCCAGCAGCTTAGGCGCGTACAGCTCCCCCCAGCATTTT. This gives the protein CASSLGAYSSPQHF.

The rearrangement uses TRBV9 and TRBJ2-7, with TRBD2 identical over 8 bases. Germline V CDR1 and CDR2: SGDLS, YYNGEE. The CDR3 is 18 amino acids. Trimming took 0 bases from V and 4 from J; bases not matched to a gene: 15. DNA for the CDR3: TGTGCCAGCAGCGTAGCAACCTCGGCCGGGACTAGTGGTTACGAGCAGTACTTC. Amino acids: CASSVATSAGTSGYEQYF.

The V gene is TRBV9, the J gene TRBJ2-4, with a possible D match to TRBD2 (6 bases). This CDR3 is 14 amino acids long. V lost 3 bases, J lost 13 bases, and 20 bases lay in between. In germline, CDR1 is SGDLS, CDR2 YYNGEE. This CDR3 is CASSGRESPNFQYF. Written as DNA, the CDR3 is TGTGCCAGCAGCGGGAGGGAAAGCCCCAACTTCCAGTACTTC.

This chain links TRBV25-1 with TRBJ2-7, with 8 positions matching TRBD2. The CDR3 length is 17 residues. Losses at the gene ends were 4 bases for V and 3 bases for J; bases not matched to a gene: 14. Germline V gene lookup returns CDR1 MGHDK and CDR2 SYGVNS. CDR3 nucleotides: TGTGCCAGCAGTGCCGCACGGGGCGGGGGGCCCGGCTACGAGCAGTACTTC. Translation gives CASSAARGGGPGYEQYF.

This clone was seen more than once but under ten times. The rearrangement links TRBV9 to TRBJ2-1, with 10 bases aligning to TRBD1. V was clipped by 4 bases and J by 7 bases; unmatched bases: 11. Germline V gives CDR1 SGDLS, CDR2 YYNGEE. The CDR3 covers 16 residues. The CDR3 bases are TGTGCCAGCAGCTTCACCGGGACAGGGGAGGGAAATGAGCAGTTCTTC. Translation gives CASSFTGTGEGNEQFF. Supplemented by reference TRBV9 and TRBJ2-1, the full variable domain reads DSGVTQTPKHLITATGQRVTLRCSPRSGDLSVYWYQQSLDQGLQFLIQYYNGEERAKGNILERFSAQQFPDLHSELNLSSLELGDSALYFCASSFTGTGEGNEQFFGPGTRLTVL.

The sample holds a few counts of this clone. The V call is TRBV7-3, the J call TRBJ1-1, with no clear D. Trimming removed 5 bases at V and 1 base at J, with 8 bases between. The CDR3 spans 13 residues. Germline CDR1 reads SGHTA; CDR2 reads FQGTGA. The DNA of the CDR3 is TGTGCCAGCAGCCCGTCATCGAACACTGAAGCTTTCTTT. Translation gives CASSPSSNTEAFF.

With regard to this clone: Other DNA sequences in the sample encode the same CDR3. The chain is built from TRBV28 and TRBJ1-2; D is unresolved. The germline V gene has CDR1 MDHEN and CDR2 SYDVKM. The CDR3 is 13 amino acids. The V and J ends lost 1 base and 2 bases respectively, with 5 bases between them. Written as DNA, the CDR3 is TGTGCCAGCAGTTTATCGGAGAACTATGGCTACACCTTC. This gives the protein CASSLSENYGYTF.

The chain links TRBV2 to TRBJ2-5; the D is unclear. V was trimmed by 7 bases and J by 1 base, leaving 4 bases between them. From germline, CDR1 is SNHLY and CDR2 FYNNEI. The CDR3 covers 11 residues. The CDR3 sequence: CASTFQETQYF. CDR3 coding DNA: TGTGCCAGCACTTTCCAAGAGACCCAGTACTTC.

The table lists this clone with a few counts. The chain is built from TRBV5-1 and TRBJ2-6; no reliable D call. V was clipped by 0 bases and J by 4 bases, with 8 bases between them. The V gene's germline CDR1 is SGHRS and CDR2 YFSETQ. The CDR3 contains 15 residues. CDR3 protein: CASSLENAGANVLTF. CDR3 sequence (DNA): TGCGCCAGCAGCTTGGAAAACGCCGGGGCCAACGTCCTGACTTTC. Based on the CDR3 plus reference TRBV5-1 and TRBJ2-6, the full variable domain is KAGVTQTPRYLIKTRGQQVTLSCSPISGHRSVSWYQQTPGQGLQFLFEYFSETQRNKGNFPGRFSGRQFSNSRSEMNVSTLELGDSALYLCASSLENAGANVLTFGAGSRLTVL.

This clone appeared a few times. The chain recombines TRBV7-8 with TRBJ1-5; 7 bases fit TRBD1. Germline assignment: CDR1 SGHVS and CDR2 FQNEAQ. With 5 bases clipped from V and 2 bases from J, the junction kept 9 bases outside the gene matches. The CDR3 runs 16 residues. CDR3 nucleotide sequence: TGTGCCAGCAGCCAGGGGTGGCAGGGGGGCAATCAGCCCCAGCATTTT. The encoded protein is CASSQGWQGGNQPQHF.

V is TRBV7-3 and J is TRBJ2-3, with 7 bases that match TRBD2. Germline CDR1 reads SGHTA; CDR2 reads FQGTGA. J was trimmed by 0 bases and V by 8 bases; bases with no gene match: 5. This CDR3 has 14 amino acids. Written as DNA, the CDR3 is TGTGCCAGCCGGGGAGGGGCGAGCACAGATACGCAGTATTTT. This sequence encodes CASRGGASTDTQYF.

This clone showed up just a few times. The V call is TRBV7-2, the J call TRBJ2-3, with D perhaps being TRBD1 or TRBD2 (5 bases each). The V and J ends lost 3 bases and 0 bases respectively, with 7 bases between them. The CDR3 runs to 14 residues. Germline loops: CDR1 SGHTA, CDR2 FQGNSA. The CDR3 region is CASSLGESTDTQYF. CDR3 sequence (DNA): TGTGCCAGCAGCTTGGGGGAAAGCACAGATACGCAGTATTTT.

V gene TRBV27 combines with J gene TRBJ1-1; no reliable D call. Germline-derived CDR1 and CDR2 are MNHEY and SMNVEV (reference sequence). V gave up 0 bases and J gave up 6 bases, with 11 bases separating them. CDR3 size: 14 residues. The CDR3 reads CASSLSVGWPEAFF. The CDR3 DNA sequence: TGTGCCAGCAGTTTATCCGTTGGATGGCCTGAAGCTTTCTTT.

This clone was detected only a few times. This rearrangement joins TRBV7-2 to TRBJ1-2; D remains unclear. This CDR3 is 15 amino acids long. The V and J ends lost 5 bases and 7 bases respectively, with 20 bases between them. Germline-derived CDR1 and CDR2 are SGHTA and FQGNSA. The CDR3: CASSIETLPGGGYTF. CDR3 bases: TGTGCCAGCAGCATAGAGACGCTACCCGGAGGTGGCTACACCTTC.